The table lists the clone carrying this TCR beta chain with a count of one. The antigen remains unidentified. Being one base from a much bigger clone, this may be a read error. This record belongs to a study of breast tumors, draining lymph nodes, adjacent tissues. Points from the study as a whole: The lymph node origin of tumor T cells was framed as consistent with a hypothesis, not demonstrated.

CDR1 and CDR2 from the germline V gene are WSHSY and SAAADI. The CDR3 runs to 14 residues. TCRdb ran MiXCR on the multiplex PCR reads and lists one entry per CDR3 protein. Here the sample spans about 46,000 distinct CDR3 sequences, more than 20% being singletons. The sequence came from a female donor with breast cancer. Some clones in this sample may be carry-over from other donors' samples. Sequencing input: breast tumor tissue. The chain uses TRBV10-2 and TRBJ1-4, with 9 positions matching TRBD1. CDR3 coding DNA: TGCGCCAGCTCCTCACAGGGGGCTAATGAAAGACTGTTTTTT. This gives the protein CASSSQGANERLFF.